Each of the 27 T cell receptor beta chains below was sequenced from the same sample in a study of cytomegalovirus exposure and HLA in healthy donors. The PCR was carried out with 60 Vbeta primers and 13 Jbeta primers. Sequencing used immunoSEQ multiplex PCR; TCRdb keeps in-frame clones, though not all of them. The data contain more than 85,000 clones, roughly two thirds of them singletons. Sample: PBMCs. The receptors derive from a man aged 35 to 55 in good health and CMV-seronegative.

The V and J genes are TRBV6-5 and TRBJ2-7; TRBD1 might be the D (6 bases). CDR3 length: 15 residues. V lost 0 bases to trimming and J lost 1 base, with 10 bases between them. The germline V gene has CDR1 MNHEY and CDR2 SVGAGI. The CDR3 nucleotides read TGTGCCAGCAGTTACTCGGCCAGGGGATCCTACGAGCAGTACTTC. Its translation is CASSYSARGSYEQYF.

This chain uses TRBV4-1 with TRBJ2-3; D possibly corresponds to TRBD1 (6 bases). Germline V gives CDR1 MGHRA, CDR2 YSYEKL. V gave up 0 bases and J gave up 3 bases, with 16 bases separating them. The CDR3 covers 17 residues. The CDR3 spells CASSQDRRQVGTDTQYF. CDR3 DNA: TGCGCCAGCAGCCAAGATCGAAGACAGGTGGGGACAGATACGCAGTATTTT.

Here the CDR3 DNA reads TGTGCCAGCAGTGTCCCGGGAAACTACGAGCAGTACTTC. Residues: CASSVPGNYEQYF. This chain links TRBV6-5 with TRBJ2-7; D perhaps matches TRBD2 (5 bases). V gave up 5 bases and J gave up 3 bases, with 11 bases separating them. CDR3 length: 13 amino acids. CDR1 is MNHEY and CDR2 is SVGAGI in the germline V gene.

This chain connects TRBV6-4 to TRBJ2-3; TRBD2 matches 12 bases. In germline, CDR1 is MRHNA, CDR2 SNTAGT. Losses at the gene ends were 8 bases for V and 5 bases for J; bases not matched to a gene: 11. The CDR3 loop spans 16 amino acids. CDR3: CASSRLAGAQGDTQYF. The CDR3, as DNA: TGTGCCAGCTCAAGACTAGCGGGGGCCCAGGGAGATACGCAGTATTTT.

There are a few counts of this clone. A read error may produce the germline difference seen at one junction end. Other DNA sequences of this sample code for an identical CDR3. J is TRBJ2-7 and V is TRBV7-9; D perhaps matches TRBD2 (6 bases). The germline V gene has CDR1 SEHNR and CDR2 FQNEAQ (reference sequence). The CDR3 is 14 amino acids. The CDR3 DNA reads as TGTTCCAGCAGCCCCGGGACTTCTTCCTACGAGCAGTACTTC. Translated: CSSSPGTSSYEQYF.

This clone has only a few counts. The chain is built from TRBV2 and TRBJ1-2; the match to TRBD1 covers 7 bases. The CDR3 extends over 13 amino acids. After removal of 8 bases from V and 11 bases from J, the junction contained 14 bases not matched to a gene. Germline CDR1 and CDR2: SNHLY and FYNNEI. The CDR3 bases are TGTGCCAGCGAGGACAGGACGGCTCTCAGATACACCTTC. Protein product: CASEDRTALRYTF.

This clone showed up just a few times. The genes are TRBV19 and TRBJ1-5; TRBD1 might be the D (5 bases). CDR1 and CDR2 from the germline V gene are LNHDA and SQIVND (reference sequence). The V gene lost 9 bases and the J gene lost 7 bases, with 13 bases spanning the gap. The length of the CDR3 is 12 residues. For the CDR3, the DNA is TGTGCCAGCATGACGGGGGGACAGCCCCAGCATTTT. It codes for CASMTGGQPQHF.

This rearrangement joins TRBV27 to TRBJ2-6; D call uncertain. The CDR3 covers 15 residues. Germline-derived CDR1 and CDR2 are MNHEY and SMNVEV (reference sequence). V dropped 3 bases and J dropped 2 bases, with 8 bases sitting between them. For the CDR3, the DNA is TGTGCCAGCAGTTTGATGGGCGCTGGGGCCAACGTCCTGACTTTC. Amino acids: CASSLMGAGANVLTF.

The rearrangement joins TRBV10-3 to TRBJ2-5, with D perhaps TRBD1 (6 bases). Germline V lookup: CDR1 ENHRY, CDR2 SYGVKD. This CDR3 region has 13 residues. Trimming shortened V by 2 bases and J by 4 bases, and 8 bases separated the two germline ends. CDR3 amino acids: CAISEIGGETQYF. The DNA of the CDR3 is TGTGCCATCAGTGAGATAGGGGGAGAGACCCAGTACTTC.

The chain's CDR3 is CASSALETTRTNVLTF. Here the CDR3 DNA reads TGTGCCAGTAGTGCTTTAGAAACGACGAGGACAAACGTCCTGACTTTC. The chain couples TRBV19 to TRBJ2-6; a weak D match, TRBD1 (5 bases). This CDR3 has 16 residues. Trimming stripped 5 bases from V and 10 bases from J, with 21 bases between. CDR1 and CDR2 (germline): LNHDA, SQIVND (reference sequence).

The chain employs TRBV9 and TRBJ2-3; 12 positions match TRBD2. CDR1 and CDR2 (germline): SGDLS, YYNGEE. The CDR3 totals 16 residues. V trimming: 3 bases; J trimming: 5 bases; junction bases outside the gene matches: 7. The CDR3 loop reads CASSAGGTSGLDTQYF. The CDR3 region has the DNA TGTGCCAGCAGCGCCGGCGGGACTAGCGGGTTAGATACGCAGTATTTT.

The rearrangement links TRBV6-1 to TRBJ2-7; D is uncertain. V dropped 4 bases and J dropped 1 base, with 11 bases sitting between them. The CDR3 spans 14 residues. Germline V gene sequence: CDR1 MNHNS, CDR2 SASEGT. The CDR3, as DNA: TGTGCCAGCAGTGCAGAAGGCGGATCCTACGAGCAGTACTTC. It translates to CASSAEGGSYEQYF.

Worth noting for this clone: At one boundary the junction diverges from the germline segment, which might be a read error. The chain couples TRBV7-9 to TRBJ1-4; D perhaps matches TRBD1 (6 bases). This CDR3 is 15 amino acids long. Germline CDR1 SEHNR, CDR2 FQNEAQ (reference sequence). DNA for the CDR3: TGTTCCAGCAGCGGGCTCGGGGGGCGGAATGAAAAACTGTTTTTT. This codes for CSSSGLGGRNEKLFF.

This chain joins TRBV6-5 and TRBJ1-2; a weak D match, TRBD1 (5 bases). The CDR3 length is 13 residues. V lost 2 bases and J 8 bases, leaving 12 bases between the germline ends. Per germline, CDR1 MNHEY and CDR2 SVGAGI. The CDR3 loop reads CASSYRRVGGYTF. The CDR3 region has the DNA TGTGCCAGCAGTTACCGCAGGGTCGGGGGCTACACCTTC.

This clone was observed a few times. This chain links TRBV15 with TRBJ2-5; 12 bases match TRBD2. Judging by the DNA end, TRBJ2-7 fits better; the J call may be wrong. This CDR3 has 15 residues. Germline values: CDR1 LNHNV, CDR2 YYDKDF (reference sequence). This chain's CDR3 is CATSRASGGAYEQYF. Here the CDR3 DNA reads TGTGCCACCAGCAGAGCTAGCGGGGGGGCCTACGAGCAGTACTTC.

This rearrangement joins TRBV5-4 to TRBJ2-3; 9 nucleotides align to TRBD1. There are 14 residues in the CDR3. V was pared by 4 bases and J by 5 bases, with 5 bases of the junction left unmatched. CDR1 SGHNT and CDR2 YYREEE come from the germline V gene (reference sequence). CDR3 coding DNA: TGTGCCAGCAGCGTCCGGGACAGGGAAGATACGCAGTATTTT. Amino acids: CASSVRDREDTQYF. The full variable domain, its missing parts supplied by reference TRBV5-4 and TRBJ2-3, is ETGVTQSPTHLIKTRGQQVTLRCSSQSGHNTVSWYQQALGQGPQFIFQYYREEENGRGNFPPRFSGLQFPNYSSELNVNALELDDSALYLCASSVRDREDTQYFGPGTRLTVL.

The DNA for the CDR3 is TGTGCCACCAGCAGCAGACAGGGGGCATGGACTGAAGCTTTCTTT. Translation gives CATSSRQGAWTEAFF. This chain connects TRBV15 to TRBJ1-1; 10 nucleotides align to TRBD1. The CDR3 consists of 15 residues. Germline V gene lookup returns CDR1 LNHNV and CDR2 YYDKDF (reference sequence). V dropped 3 bases and J dropped 5; count of bases not matched to a gene: 6. The variable domain in full, with the rest retrieved from reference TRBV15 and TRBJ1-1, is DAMVIQNPRYQVTQFGKPVTLSCSQTLNHNVMYWYQQKSSQAPKLLFHYYDKDFNNEADTPDNFQSRRPNTSFCFLDIRSPGLGDTAMYLCATSSRQGAWTEAFFGQGTRLTVV.

The chain recombines TRBV11-3 with TRBJ1-1, with 8 bases aligning to TRBD1. CDR3 length equals 15 residues. Losses at the gene ends were 5 bases for V and 11 bases for J; bases not matched to a gene: 16. Germline assignment: CDR1 SGHNT and CDR2 YENEEA. The CDR3 sequence: CASSPGQGDAYEAFF. The CDR3 DNA follows: TGTGCCAGCAGCCCCGGACAGGGTGACGCATATGAGGCTTTCTTT.

The chain employs TRBV28 and TRBJ1-2; 8 nucleotides line up with TRBD1. After removal of 8 bases from V and 2 bases from J, the junction contained 13 bases not matched to a gene. The germline V gene has CDR1 MDHEN and CDR2 SYDVKM. CDR3 size: 16 residues. The CDR3 coding sequence is TGTGCCAGCTACCGAATCCAGGGGGCGCGGAACTATGGCTACACCTTC. Translation: CASYRIQGARNYGYTF.

The genes are TRBV6-1 and TRBJ1-5; 9 bases fit TRBD1. Germline V lookup: CDR1 MNHNS, CDR2 SASEGT. V was pared by 5 bases and J by 6 bases, with 8 bases of the junction left unmatched. This CDR3 is built from 15 residues. CDR3 region: CASSPRTGVSQPQHF. CDR3 coding DNA: TGTGCCAGCAGTCCACGGACAGGGGTTAGTCAGCCCCAGCATTTT.

The V and J genes are TRBV27 and TRBJ2-1, with D uncertain. Per the germline V gene, CDR1 is MNHEY and CDR2 is SMNVEV (reference sequence). The V gene lost 5 bases and the J gene lost 7 bases, with 12 bases spanning the gap. The CDR3 is 13 amino acids. CDR3 sequence reads: CASSLSGRNEQFF. The CDR3 nucleotides are TGTGCCAGCAGTCTCAGTGGTCGAAATGAGCAGTTCTTC.

The chain links TRBV7-9 to TRBJ2-5; 8 positions match TRBD2. The trim removed 0 bases at V and 1 base at J, leaving 4 bases unmatched. Germline values: CDR1 SEHNR, CDR2 FQNEAQ (reference sequence). CDR3 length: 16 amino acids. For the CDR3, the DNA is TGTGCCAGCAGCTTAGCAATAGCGGGGACCCAAGAGACCCAGTACTTC. Its protein product is CASSLAIAGTQETQYF.

This chain joins TRBV7-6 and TRBJ1-2; TRBD1 matches 10 bases. CDR1 and CDR2 (germline): SGHVS, FNYEAQ. The CDR3 has 13 amino acids. The V segment lost 6 bases and the J segment 7 bases; nucleotides outside the gene matches: 5. This chain's CDR3 is CASRDRGAGGYTF. Written as DNA, the CDR3 is TGTGCCAGCAGGGACAGGGGGGCTGGTGGCTACACCTTC.

This clone was picked up one time. The rearrangement uses TRBV7-2 and TRBJ1-1; D gene ambiguous. The ends were cut back, 1 base at V and 1 base at J, with 10 bases in the middle. The CDR3 consists of 15 residues. Per the germline V gene, CDR1 is SGHTA and CDR2 is FQGNSA. In nucleotides, the CDR3 is TGTGCCAGCAGCTTAGTAGCGTACGGGAACACTGAAGCTTTCTTT. Translation: CASSLVAYGNTEAFF.

V gene TRBV5-1 combines with J gene TRBJ2-1, with D perhaps matching TRBD2 (6 bases). V was trimmed by 0 bases and J by 4 bases, leaving 11 bases between them. This CDR3 is built from 15 residues. Germline loops: CDR1 SGHRS, CDR2 YFSETQ. The chain's CDR3 is CASSLDAGRYNEQFF. CDR3 nucleotide sequence: TGCGCCAGCAGCTTGGATGCAGGGAGGTACAATGAGCAGTTCTTC.

This chain links TRBV12-5 with TRBJ2-1; 13 nucleotides match TRBD2. The trim removed 0 bases at V and 10 bases at J, leaving 6 bases unmatched. This CDR3 has 16 residues. Looked up from germline, CDR1 is LGHNT and CDR2 is FRNRAP. CDR3 in amino acids: CASGLVLAGGPGEQFF. CDR3 coding DNA: TGTGCTAGTGGTTTGGTACTAGCGGGGGGGCCAGGGGAGCAGTTCTTC.

The genes are TRBV5-1 and TRBJ1-1; D might be TRBD1 (6 bases). Trimming cost V 5 bases and J 4 bases, with 15 bases left between them. Per the germline V gene, CDR1 is SGHRS and CDR2 is YFSETQ. The CDR3 has 14 residues. This CDR3 is CASSPGGRGTEAFF. The CDR3, as DNA: TGCGCCAGCAGTCCCGGGGGGCGGGGCACTGAAGCTTTCTTT. The full variable domain, rest sourced from reference TRBV5-1 and TRBJ1-1, is KAGVTQTPRYLIKTRGQQVTLSCSPISGHRSVSWYQQTPGQGLQFLFEYFSETQRNKGNFPGRFSGRQFSNSRSEMNVSTLELGDSALYLCASSPGGRGTEAFFGQGTRLTVV.